This T cell receptor (beta chain) appears in the sequencing data of a study of blood T cell repertoires in COVID-19. TCRdb keeps only in-frame clones here, not all; method: immunoSEQ multiplex PCR. Among about 430,000 clones listed, about 90% were seen once. CDR1 and CDR2 from the germline V gene are SGHRS and YFSETQ. V lost 0 bases, J lost 2 bases, and 2 bases stayed unmatched. This CDR3 is 16 amino acids long. This chain links TRBV5-1 with TRBJ2-2; the match to TRBD2 covers 9 bases. Sequencing used peripheral blood. The receptor's source is a man aged 18 to 35 with COVID-19, enrolled during active disease. CDR3 residues: CASSLVSGGNTGELFF. CDR3 nucleotides: TGCGCCAGCAGCTTGGTTAGCGGGGGAAACACCGGGGAGCTGTTTTTT. Together with reference TRBV5-1 and TRBJ2-2, the CDR3 gives the full variable domain: KAGVTQTPRYLIKTRGQQVTLSCSPISGHRSVSWYQQTPGQGLQFLFEYFSETQRNKGNFPGRFSGRQFSNSRSEMNVSTLELGDSALYLCASSLVSGGNTGELFFGEGSRLTVL.